This TCR beta chain was retrieved from a study of cytomegalovirus exposure and HLA in healthy donors. Whole-study findings and limits: Later analysis placed DRB1 highest and HLA-C lowest in TCR association rates, which differed by HLA locus. In a later analysis, HLA-associated beta chains showed higher expansion and lower generation probabilities than comparable chains. Reportedly, TCR beta sequences accurately predicted HLA-A and HLA-B alleles in most subjects.

There were likely unrecorded immune exposures, though donors were nominally healthy when sampled. 60 Vbeta and 13 Jbeta primers were used in PCR. Profiling relied on immunoSEQ multiplex PCR, and the TCRdb table lists in-frame clones only, not all of them. The ten top clones account for more than 5%, within a sample of tens of thousands of clones. This CDR3 has 16 amino acids. Germline CDR1 and CDR2: MNHEY and SVGAGI. Trimming shortened V by 0 bases and J by 5 bases, and 13 bases separated the two germline ends. About this clone itself: The antigen is undetermined.

The chain has TRBV6-5 and TRBJ2-2; D gene ambiguous. This TCR was recovered from a man under 40 in good health and CMV-seronegative. What was sequenced was PBMCs. The CDR3 region has the DNA TGTGCCAGCAGTTACTCGAACCTAGTAGGAACCGGGGAGCTGTTTTTT. Translating gives CASSYSNLVGTGELFF.